Below, 27 T cell receptor beta chains from the same sample are listed, as sequenced in a study of blood T cell repertoires in COVID-19. Produced via immunoSEQ multiplex PCR; TCRdb's table is partial and in-frame only. The sample lists around 150,000 clones, about 91% occurring once. Sequencing input: peripheral blood. The receptors come from a woman aged 55-69 years who had recovered from COVID-19.

The chain couples TRBV24-1 to TRBJ1-4; D is undetermined. The germline V and J ends were trimmed by 4 bases and 0 bases, with 8 bases remaining between them. Germline values: CDR1 KGHDR, CDR2 SFDVKD. CDR3 length equals 15 residues. The CDR3 DNA is TGTGCCACCAGTGACGGAGGAGCAACTAATGAAAAACTGTTTTTT. This gives the protein CATSDGGATNEKLFF.

This chain joins TRBV5-1 and TRBJ2-1, with 8 bases that match TRBD2. The CDR3 runs 15 residues. The germline V gene has CDR1 SGHRS and CDR2 YFSETQ. J lost 5 bases, V lost 4 bases, and 8 bases had no gene match. CDR3 sequence: CASSPFGGGHNEQFF. As DNA, the CDR3 is TGCGCCAGCAGCCCGTTCGGCGGGGGGCACAATGAGCAGTTCTTC.

The rearrangement links TRBV6-6 to TRBJ2-4; 9 bases agree with TRBD1. V gave up 2 bases and J gave up 3 bases; unmatched junction bases: 5. The CDR3 sequence is 16 residues long. Germline lookup yields CDR1 MNHNY and CDR2 SVGAGI (reference sequence). The CDR3 nucleotides read TGTGCCAGCAGTTACGGGACAGGGTTGAACAAAAACATTCAGTACTTC. Amino acids: CASSYGTGLNKNIQYF.

The genes are TRBV11-2 and TRBJ2-1; 11 bases align to TRBD1. V lost 5 bases, J lost 7 bases, and 10 bases stayed unmatched. Germline V CDR1 and CDR2: SGHAT, FQNNGV. The CDR3 totals 16 residues. CDR3 nucleotides: TGTGCCAGCAGCCCCTGGACAGGGGGCAATCAAAATGAGCAGTTCTTC. It yields the protein CASSPWTGGNQNEQFF.

The chain links TRBV14 to TRBJ1-6; 9 bases are a match to TRBD1. V was clipped by 0 bases and J by 9 bases; unmatched bases: 6. This CDR3 contains 16 residues. Germline V CDR1 and CDR2: SGHDN, FVKESK. CDR3 sequence: CASSQDSGTGTSPLHF. In nucleotides, the CDR3 is TGTGCCAGCAGCCAAGATAGTGGGACAGGGACTTCACCCCTCCACTTT.

This rearrangement joins TRBV6-4 to TRBJ2-4; 9 bases are a match to TRBD2. The CDR3 runs 13 residues. V shed 3 bases and J 11 bases; nucleotides not matched to a gene: 5. CDR1 and CDR2 (germline): MRHNA, SNTAGT. In nucleotides, the CDR3 is TGTGCCAGCAGTGAGGCAGCGGGGGGCCTTCAGTACTTC. Translated, it gives CASSEAAGGLQYF.

This rearrangement joins TRBV5-1 to TRBJ2-4; weak D call: TRBD2 (5 bases). Germline CDR1 and CDR2: SGHRS and YFSETQ. The CDR3 is made up of 14 amino acids. V gave up 0 bases and J gave up 9 bases, with 13 bases separating them. CDR3 nucleotides: TGCGCCAGCAGCTTGGGGGTGTCAACTAGCATTCAGTACTTC. As protein: CASSLGVSTSIQYF.

This chain connects TRBV27 to TRBJ1-4, with unresolved D. The germline V gene has CDR1 MNHEY and CDR2 SMNVEV (reference sequence). Trimming removed 3 bases from V and 5 bases from J, with 7 bases in between. CDR3 size: 13 residues. CDR3 loop: CASSFRGNEKLFF. Here the CDR3 DNA reads TGTGCCAGCAGTTTCCGGGGAAATGAAAAACTGTTTTTT.

This clone was counted a single time. The chain couples TRBV5-1 to TRBJ2-6, with D unclear. Germline values: CDR1 SGHRS, CDR2 YFSETQ. V lost 1 base to trimming and J lost 2 bases, with 7 bases between them. CDR3 length: 15 residues. The CDR3 DNA follows: TGCGCCAGCAGCTTGTGGGCGACTGGGGCCAACGTCCTGACTTTC. Its translation is CASSLWATGANVLTF.

The J gene is TRBJ1-1, the V gene TRBV6-5, with a weak D call TRBD1 (5 bases). This CDR3 comprises 16 residues. Per the germline V gene, CDR1 is MNHEY and CDR2 is SVGAGI. Deletions cut 3 bases from V and 2 bases from J, with 16 bases between. The CDR3 bases are TGTGCCAGCAGTTATATACCGGACAAGGACAACACTGAAGCTTTCTTT. This codes for CASSYIPDKDNTEAFF.

J is TRBJ1-2 and V is TRBV7-2; TRBD1 is a possible D gene (5 bases). This CDR3 contains 14 residues. Germline V gives CDR1 SGHTA, CDR2 FQGNSA. Trimming took 5 bases from V and 2 from J, leaving 12 bases between them. CDR3 DNA: TGTGCCAGCAGCCTTAACGGGGGGAACTATGGCTACACCTTC. Translated, it gives CASSLNGGNYGYTF.

The gene calls are TRBV7-8 and TRBJ2-5, with TRBD2 matching over 12 bases. V lost 6 bases and J lost 9; bases outside the gene matches: 5. The CDR3 sequence is 13 residues long. Germline assignment: CDR1 SGHVS and CDR2 FQNEAQ. The chain's CDR3 is CASRQLAGGPQYF. Written as DNA, the CDR3 is TGTGCCAGCAGGCAACTAGCGGGGGGCCCCCAGTACTTC. Variable domain in full (rest from reference TRBV7-8 and TRBJ2-5): GAGVSQSPRYKVAKRGQDVALRCDPISGHVSLFWYQQALGQGPEFLTYFQNEAQLDKSGLPSDRFFAERPEGSVSTLKIQRTQQEDSAVYLCASRQLAGGPQYFGPGTRLLVL.

This chain connects TRBV5-1 to TRBJ1-1; 7 bases align to TRBD1. The trim removed 4 bases at V and 0 bases at J, leaving 6 bases unmatched. CDR1 and CDR2 from the germline V gene are SGHRS and YFSETQ. The CDR3 has 15 residues. The CDR3 here is CASSHQTGMNTEAFF. The CDR3 DNA is TGCGCCAGCAGCCACCAGACAGGGATGAACACTGAAGCTTTCTTT. The whole variable domain, remainder taken from reference TRBV5-1 and TRBJ1-1, is KAGVTQTPRYLIKTRGQQVTLSCSPISGHRSVSWYQQTPGQGLQFLFEYFSETQRNKGNFPGRFSGRQFSNSRSEMNVSTLELGDSALYLCASSHQTGMNTEAFFGQGTRLTVV.

V usage is TRBV19 and J usage is TRBJ1-3; the D is unclear. CDR1 is LNHDA and CDR2 is SQIVND in the germline V gene (reference sequence). Trimming took off 6 bases at V and 0 bases at J, with 12 bases between the two ends. The CDR3 sequence is 15 residues long. The CDR3 sequence is CASSPPGYSGNTIYF. CDR3 DNA sequence: TGTGCCAGTAGCCCTCCGGGGTACTCTGGAAACACCATATATTTT.

This clone has just a few counts. The chain combines TRBV18 with TRBJ1-2; the match to TRBD1 covers 7 bases. The ends lost 3 bases at V and 3 bases at J; junction bases unmatched: 7. This CDR3 comprises 15 residues. Germline-derived CDR1 and CDR2 are KGHSH and LQKENI. The CDR3, as DNA: TGTGCCAGCTCACCTTCTAGGGGGCAGGACTATGGCTACACCTTC. This encodes CASSPSRGQDYGYTF.

The chain is built from TRBV9 and TRBJ1-5; D not certain. The V gene lost 0 bases and the J gene lost 4 bases, with 5 bases spanning the gap. Germline lookup yields CDR1 SGDLS and CDR2 YYNGEE. CDR3 size: 13 residues. CDR3 nucleotides: TGTGCCAGCAGCGTAGACACAAATCAGCCCCAGCATTTT. As protein: CASSVDTNQPQHF.

The J gene is TRBJ1-2, the V gene TRBV7-9, with D unclear. The CDR3 is 11 amino acids. CDR1 and CDR2 (germline): SEHNR, FQNEAQ (reference sequence). V was shortened by 2 bases and J by 5 bases, with 3 bases between the two germline ends. The DNA of the CDR3 is TGTGCCAGCAGCTTACTATATGGCTACACCTTC. Its protein is CASSLLYGYTF.

The chain couples TRBV28 to TRBJ1-2; D is unclear. The CDR3 loop spans 16 amino acids. V was pared by 5 bases and J by 1 base, with 17 bases between. CDR1 is MDHEN and CDR2 is SYDVKM in the germline V gene. CDR3 DNA sequence: TGTGCCAGCAGTCACTTAACCCTCCCTGATAACTATGGCTACACCTTC. This translates into CASSHLTLPDNYGYTF.

In DNA form, the CDR3 reads TGTGCCGGTGCCTTCCGGAGTGGAGTTAATTCACCCCTCCACTTT. Protein: CAGAFRSGVNSPLHF. This rearrangement joins TRBV2 to TRBJ1-6; D is unresolved. Germline V lookup: CDR1 SNHLY, CDR2 FYNNEI. The V end was cut by 11 bases, the J end by 6 bases, with 20 bases between. The CDR3 loop spans 15 amino acids.

The rearrangement links TRBV7-9 to TRBJ2-5, with TRBD2 as a possible D gene (7 bases). Germline values: CDR1 SEHNR, CDR2 FQNEAQ (reference sequence). There are 15 residues in the CDR3. Trimming took 3 bases from V and 7 from J, leaving 18 bases between them. CDR3 loop: CASSFGGGSQGTQYF. The CDR3 nucleotides are TGTGCCAGCAGCTTTGGCGGGGGCTCCCAGGGGACCCAGTACTTC. The full variable domain, in which reference TRBV7-9 and TRBJ2-5 provide the parts outside the CDR3, is DTGVSQNPRHKITKRGQNVTFRCDPISEHNRLYWYRQTLGQGPEFLTYFQNEAQLEKSRLLSDRFSAERPKGSFSTLEIQRTEQGDSAMYLCASSFGGGSQGTQYFGPGTRLLVL.

In this sample, this clone turned up once. This rearrangement joins TRBV6-6 to TRBJ2-2; the D is unclear. V was pared by 2 bases and J by 6 bases, with 7 bases between. The CDR3 consists of 13 residues. Germline-derived CDR1 and CDR2 are MNHNY and SVGAGI (reference sequence). CDR3 residues: CASSYLEAGELFF. The CDR3 nucleotides read TGTGCCAGCAGTTACCTCGAGGCCGGGGAGCTGTTTTTT.

Concerning this clone itself: The same CDR3 arises from other DNA sequences in this sample as well. This chain links TRBV28 with TRBJ1-1, with a weak D call TRBD1 (5 bases). V was pared by 5 bases and J by 1 base, with 14 bases between. This CDR3 region has 15 residues. Germline loops: CDR1 MDHEN, CDR2 SYDVKM. In nucleotides, the CDR3 is TGTGCCAGCAGTCCCCGGGGGGGAGGGAACACTGAAGCTTTCTTT. Protein sequence: CASSPRGGGNTEAFF.

This clone was seen ten or more times. The V call is TRBV10-3, the J call TRBJ2-7, with a possible D match to TRBD1 (5 bases). The CDR3 loop spans 14 amino acids. Trimming stripped 4 bases from V and 7 bases from J, with 17 bases between. Germline CDR1 is ENHRY and CDR2 is SYGVKD. The CDR3 spells CAISVPGRVEEQYF. CDR3 DNA: TGTGCCATCAGTGTCCCCGGCAGGGTGGAGGAGCAGTACTTC.

The V call is TRBV5-6, the J call TRBJ1-3; TRBD1 aligns across 8 bases. Germline V CDR1 and CDR2: SGHDT, YYEEEE. Unmatched junction bases numbered 12, after V lost 5 bases and J lost 8 bases. CDR3 length: 15 residues. For the CDR3, the DNA is TGTGCCAGCAGACCACGCAACAGGGGGGTAGACACCATATATTTT. Protein product: CASRPRNRGVDTIYF.

V usage is TRBV6-5 and J usage is TRBJ1-5; 8 bases line up with TRBD1. The CDR3 extends over 13 amino acids. Germline V gene lookup returns CDR1 MNHEY and CDR2 SVGAGI. J was trimmed by 11 bases and V by 7 bases; bases with no gene match: 10. The CDR3, as DNA: TGTGCCAGCACCCCAGGGGGCTGGTCGACCCAGCATTTT. Protein product: CASTPGGWSTQHF.

This chain links TRBV7-2 with TRBJ2-7; possibly TRBD2 for D (6 bases). Trimming removed 4 bases at V and 0 bases at J, with 13 bases between. The CDR3 spans 15 residues. Germline CDR1 is SGHTA and CDR2 is FQGNSA. CDR3 loop: CASSSSLAYSYEQYF. In DNA form, the CDR3 reads TGTGCCAGCAGCTCAAGCCTAGCGTACTCCTACGAGCAGTACTTC. Together with reference TRBV7-2 and TRBJ2-7, the CDR3 gives the full variable domain: GAGVSQSPSNKVTEKGKDVELRCDPISGHTALYWYRQSLGQGLEFLIYFQGNSAPDKSGLPSDRFSAERTGGSVSTLTIQRTQQEDSAVYLCASSSSLAYSYEQYFGPGTRLTVT.

The chain carries TRBV19 and TRBJ2-1, with a possible D match to TRBD1 (6 bases). The germline V and J ends were trimmed by 2 bases and 3 bases, with 14 bases remaining between them. Germline CDR1 is LNHDA and CDR2 is SQIVND (reference sequence). The CDR3 extends over 16 amino acids. The CDR3 region is CASSIRLDSLYNEQFF. CDR3 sequence (DNA): TGTGCCAGTAGTATACGATTGGACAGTCTCTACAATGAGCAGTTCTTC.